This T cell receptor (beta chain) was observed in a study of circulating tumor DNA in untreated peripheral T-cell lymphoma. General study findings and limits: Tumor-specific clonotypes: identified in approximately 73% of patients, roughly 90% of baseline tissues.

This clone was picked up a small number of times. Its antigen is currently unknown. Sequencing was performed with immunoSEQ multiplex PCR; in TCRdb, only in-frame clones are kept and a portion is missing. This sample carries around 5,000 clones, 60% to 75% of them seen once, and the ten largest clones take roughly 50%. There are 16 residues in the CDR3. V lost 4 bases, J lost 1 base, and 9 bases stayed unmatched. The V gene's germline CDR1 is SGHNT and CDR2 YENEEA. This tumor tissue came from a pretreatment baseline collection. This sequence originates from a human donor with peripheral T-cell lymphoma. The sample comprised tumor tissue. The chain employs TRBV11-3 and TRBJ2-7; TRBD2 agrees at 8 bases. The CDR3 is CASSSMSGSGSYEQYF. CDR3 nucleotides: TGTGCCAGCAGCTCGATGAGCGGGAGCGGGTCCTACGAGCAGTACTTC.